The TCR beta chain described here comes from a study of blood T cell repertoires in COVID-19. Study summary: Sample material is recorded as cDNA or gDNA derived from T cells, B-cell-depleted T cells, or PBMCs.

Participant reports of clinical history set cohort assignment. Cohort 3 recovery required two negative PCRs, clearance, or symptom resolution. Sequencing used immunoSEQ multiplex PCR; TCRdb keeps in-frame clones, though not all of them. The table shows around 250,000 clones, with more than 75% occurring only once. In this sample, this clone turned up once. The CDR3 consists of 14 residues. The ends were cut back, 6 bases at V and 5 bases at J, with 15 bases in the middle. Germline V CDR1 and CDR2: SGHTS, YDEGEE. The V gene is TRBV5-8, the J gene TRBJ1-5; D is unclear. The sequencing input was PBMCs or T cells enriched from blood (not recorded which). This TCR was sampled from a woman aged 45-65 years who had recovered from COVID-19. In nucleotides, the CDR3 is TGTGCCAGCACCTCCTCTGAGGAGGATCAGCCCCAGCATTTT. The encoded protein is CASTSSEEDQPQHF.